This T cell receptor (beta chain) derives from a study of regulatory T cells in long-lasting Graves disease. Sample time point: persistent/refractory GD, antithyroid drugs over 5 years with positive TRAb. Generation of the TCR library employed RNA extracted from PBMCs. The diagnosis of Graves' disease used American Thyroid Association guidelines. V gave up 0 bases and J gave up 6 bases, with 11 bases separating them. Germline V gene data show CDR1 as MNHEY and CDR2 as SVGEGT. The CDR3 covers 14 residues. Many counts were recorded for this clonotype. The target antigen is unknown. Study-wide results and limits: Those with persistent disease had in common more public clonotypes (2,741) than new patients (approximately 970). Persistent-disease Graves' patients showed less TCR diversity than new cases. With persistent disease, TRBV28, TRBJ1-2 and TRBJ2-5 were the favored segments.

Relying on iRepertoire HTBI primers and Arm-PCR of CDR3 regions, the team built TCR beta libraries. In TCRdb, the multiplex PCR reads were re-called with MiXCR into one record per CDR3 protein. The sample gives 500,000 to 700,000 distinct CDR3 sequences, 30% of which show up once; 42% is in the top ten. The chain is built from TRBV6-2 or TRBV6-3 and TRBJ1-2; no definite D call. This TCR was sampled from a female donor with Graves disease. The specimen comprised peripheral blood mononuclear cells (PBMCs), sampled when the disease was refractory, from a patient treated with antithyroid drugs. In DNA form, the CDR3 reads TGTGCCAGCAGTTACTCGGAAGGGAAAAATGGCTACACCTTC. Its translation: CASSYSEGKNGYTF.